The TCR beta chain described here comes from a study of human T cells and chemical hapten exposure. The time point is: pre-sensitization, week 0. This sample's treatment: therapeutic diphenylcyclopropenone sensitization with weekly scalp DPC. TCRdb independently ran MiXCR on the RACE reads; one entry per CDR3 protein. The profile covers a few hundred thousand distinct CDR3 sequences, with around 5.5% appearing a single time and about 7.7% taken by the ten largest. Losses at the gene ends were 4 bases for V and 8 bases for J; bases not matched to a gene: 10. Germline V gene lookup returns CDR1 SGDLS and CDR2 YYNGEE. There are 14 residues in the CDR3.

This rearrangement joins TRBV9 to TRBJ1-2; 8 nucleotides align to TRBD1. The receptor was isolated from a woman aged 18 to 35 with alopecia areata. Some clones in this sample may be carry-over from other donors' samples. The source material was whole blood, sampled in connection with sensitization to the hapten diphenylcyclopropenone (DPC). The CDR3 region is CASSPSRTGSGYTF. The CDR3 region has the DNA TGTGCCAGCAGCCCTTCACGGACAGGGAGCGGCTACACCTTC.